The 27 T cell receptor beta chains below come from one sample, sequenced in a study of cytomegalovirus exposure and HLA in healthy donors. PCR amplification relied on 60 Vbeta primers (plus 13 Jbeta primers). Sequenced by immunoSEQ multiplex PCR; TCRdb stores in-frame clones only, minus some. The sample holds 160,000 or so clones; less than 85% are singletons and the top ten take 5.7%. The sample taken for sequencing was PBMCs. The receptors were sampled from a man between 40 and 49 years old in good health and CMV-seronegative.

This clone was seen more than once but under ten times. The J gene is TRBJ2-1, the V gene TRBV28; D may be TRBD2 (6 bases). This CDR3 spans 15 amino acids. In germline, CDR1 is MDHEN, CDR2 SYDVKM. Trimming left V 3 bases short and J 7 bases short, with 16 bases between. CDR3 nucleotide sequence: TGTGCCAGCAGTTTCACTCGCGGGACGGGAAATGAGCAGTTCTTC. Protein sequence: CASSFTRGTGNEQFF.

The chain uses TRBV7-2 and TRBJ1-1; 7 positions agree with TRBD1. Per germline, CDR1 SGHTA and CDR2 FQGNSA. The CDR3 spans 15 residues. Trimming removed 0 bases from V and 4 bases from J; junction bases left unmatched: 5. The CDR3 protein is CASSLARGHVTEAFF. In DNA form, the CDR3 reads TGTGCCAGCAGCTTAGCGAGGGGGCACGTCACTGAAGCTTTCTTT.

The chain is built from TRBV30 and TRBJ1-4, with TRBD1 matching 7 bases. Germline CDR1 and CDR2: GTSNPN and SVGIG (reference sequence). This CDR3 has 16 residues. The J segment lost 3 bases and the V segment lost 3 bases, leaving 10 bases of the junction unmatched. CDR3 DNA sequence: TGTGCCTGGAGGGACAGGAGGGGCAGGGCTAATGAAAAACTGTTTTTT. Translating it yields CAWRDRRGRANEKLFF.

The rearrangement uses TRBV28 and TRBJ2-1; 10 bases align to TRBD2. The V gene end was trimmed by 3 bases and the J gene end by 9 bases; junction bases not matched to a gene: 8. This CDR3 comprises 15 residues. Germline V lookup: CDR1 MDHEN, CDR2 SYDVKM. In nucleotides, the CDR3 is TGTGCCAGCAGTTTCCTAGCGGGAGATCAAGGTGAGCAGTTCTTC. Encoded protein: CASSFLAGDQGEQFF.

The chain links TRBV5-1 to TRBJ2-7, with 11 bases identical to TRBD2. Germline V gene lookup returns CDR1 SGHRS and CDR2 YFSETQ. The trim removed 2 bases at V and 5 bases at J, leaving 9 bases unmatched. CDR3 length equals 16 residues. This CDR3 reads CASSFGLAGPPHEQYF. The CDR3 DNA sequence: TGCGCCAGCAGCTTCGGACTAGCGGGCCCCCCCCACGAGCAGTACTTC. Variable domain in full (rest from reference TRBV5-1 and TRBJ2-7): KAGVTQTPRYLIKTRGQQVTLSCSPISGHRSVSWYQQTPGQGLQFLFEYFSETQRNKGNFPGRFSGRQFSNSRSEMNVSTLELGDSALYLCASSFGLAGPPHEQYFGPGTRLTVT.

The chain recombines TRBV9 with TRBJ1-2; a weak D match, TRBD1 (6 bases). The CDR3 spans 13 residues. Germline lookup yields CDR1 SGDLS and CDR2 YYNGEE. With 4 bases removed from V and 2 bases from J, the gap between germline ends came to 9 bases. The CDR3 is CASSPDRNYGYTF. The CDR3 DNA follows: TGTGCCAGCAGCCCCGACAGGAACTATGGCTACACCTTC.

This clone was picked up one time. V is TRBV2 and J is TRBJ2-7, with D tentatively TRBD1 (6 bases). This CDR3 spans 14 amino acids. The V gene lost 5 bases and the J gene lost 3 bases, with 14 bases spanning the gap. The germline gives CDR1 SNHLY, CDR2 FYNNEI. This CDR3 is CASSRTERGYEQYF. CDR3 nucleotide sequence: TGTGCCAGCAGTCGGACAGAGAGGGGCTACGAGCAGTACTTC.

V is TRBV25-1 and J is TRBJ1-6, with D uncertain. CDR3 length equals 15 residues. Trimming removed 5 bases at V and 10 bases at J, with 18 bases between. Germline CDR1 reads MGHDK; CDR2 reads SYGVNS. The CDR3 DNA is TGTGCCAGCAGTACTCACGGCCGAAGAGGCTCACCCCTCCACTTT. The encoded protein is CASSTHGRRGSPLHF.

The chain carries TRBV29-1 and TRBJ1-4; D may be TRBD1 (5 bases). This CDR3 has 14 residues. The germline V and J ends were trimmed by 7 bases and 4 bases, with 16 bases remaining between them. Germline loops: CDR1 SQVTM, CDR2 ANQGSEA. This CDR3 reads CSARDTGYNEKLFF. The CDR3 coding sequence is TGCAGCGCCAGAGATACAGGCTATAATGAAAAACTGTTTTTT.

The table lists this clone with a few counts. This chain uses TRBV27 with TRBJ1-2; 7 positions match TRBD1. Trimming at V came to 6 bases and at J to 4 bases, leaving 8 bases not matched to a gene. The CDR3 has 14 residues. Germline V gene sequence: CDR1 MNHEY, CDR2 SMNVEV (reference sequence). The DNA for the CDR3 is TGTGCCAGCAGCAGACAGGGCCAGAGCTATGGCTACACCTTC. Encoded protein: CASSRQGQSYGYTF.

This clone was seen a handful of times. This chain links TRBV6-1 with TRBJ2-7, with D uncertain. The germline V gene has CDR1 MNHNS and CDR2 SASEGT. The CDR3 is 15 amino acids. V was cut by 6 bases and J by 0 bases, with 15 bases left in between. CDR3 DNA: TGTGCCAGCAGGACGCCGCAGGTAGTCTCCTACGAGCAGTACTTC. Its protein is CASRTPQVVSYEQYF.

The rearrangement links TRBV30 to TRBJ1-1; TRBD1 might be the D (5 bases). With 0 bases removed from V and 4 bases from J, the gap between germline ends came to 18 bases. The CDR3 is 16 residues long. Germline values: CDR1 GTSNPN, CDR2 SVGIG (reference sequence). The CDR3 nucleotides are TGTGCCTGGAGTGTACCACTGGGCAGGGTGGGCACTGAAGCTTTCTTT. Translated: CAWSVPLGRVGTEAFF.

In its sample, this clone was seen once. This CDR3 is CASSPSDRGDTIYF. The CDR3 bases are TGTGCCAGCAGCCCATCGGACAGGGGAGACACCATATATTTT. V and J are TRBV9 and TRBJ1-3; the match to TRBD1 covers 9 bases. CDR1 and CDR2 (germline): SGDLS, YYNGEE. Trimming at V came to 4 bases and at J to 8 bases, leaving 7 bases not matched to a gene. This CDR3 region has 14 residues. Supplemented by reference TRBV9 and TRBJ1-3, the full variable domain reads DSGVTQTPKHLITATGQRVTLRCSPRSGDLSVYWYQQSLDQGLQFLIQYYNGEERAKGNILERFSAQQFPDLHSELNLSSLELGDSALYFCASSPSDRGDTIYFGEGSWLTVV.

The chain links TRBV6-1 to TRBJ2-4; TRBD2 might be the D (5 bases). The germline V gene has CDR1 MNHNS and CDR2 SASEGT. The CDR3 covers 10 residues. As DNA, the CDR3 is TGTGGAGGGCCCAAAAACATTCAGTACTTC. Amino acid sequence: CGGPKNIQYF.

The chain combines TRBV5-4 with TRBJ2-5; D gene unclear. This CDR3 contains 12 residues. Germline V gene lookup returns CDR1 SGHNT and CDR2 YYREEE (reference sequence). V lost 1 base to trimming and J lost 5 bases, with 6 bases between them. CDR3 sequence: CASSLSGETQYF. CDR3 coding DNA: TGTGCCAGCAGCTTGTCCGGGGAGACCCAGTACTTC.

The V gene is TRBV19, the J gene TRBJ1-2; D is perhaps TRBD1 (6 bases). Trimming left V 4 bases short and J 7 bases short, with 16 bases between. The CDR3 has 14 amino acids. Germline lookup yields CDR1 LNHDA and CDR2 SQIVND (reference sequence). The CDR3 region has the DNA TGTGCCAGTAGTAAGGACATCCAGGGGCCTGGCTACACCTTC. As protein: CASSKDIQGPGYTF.

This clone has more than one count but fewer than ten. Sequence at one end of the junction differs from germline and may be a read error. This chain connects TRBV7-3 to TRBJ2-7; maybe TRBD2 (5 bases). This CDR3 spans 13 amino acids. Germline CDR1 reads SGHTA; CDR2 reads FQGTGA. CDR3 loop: CASSPLPWSGLLF. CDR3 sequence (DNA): TGTGCCAGCAGCCCACTTCCTTGGAGCGGCTTGCTCTTC.

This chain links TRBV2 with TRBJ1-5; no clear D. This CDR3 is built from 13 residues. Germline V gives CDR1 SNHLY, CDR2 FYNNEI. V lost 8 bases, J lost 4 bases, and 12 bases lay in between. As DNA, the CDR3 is TGTGCCAGCGTAAGAGGGCCGAATCAGCCCCAGCATTTT. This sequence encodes CASVRGPNQPQHF.

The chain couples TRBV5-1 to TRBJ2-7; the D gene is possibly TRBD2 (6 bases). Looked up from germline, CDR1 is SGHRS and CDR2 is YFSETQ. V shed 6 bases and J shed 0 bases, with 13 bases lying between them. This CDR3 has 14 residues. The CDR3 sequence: CASTRDLSSYEQYF. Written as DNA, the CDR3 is TGCGCCAGCACCCGGGACTTGAGCTCCTACGAGCAGTACTTC.

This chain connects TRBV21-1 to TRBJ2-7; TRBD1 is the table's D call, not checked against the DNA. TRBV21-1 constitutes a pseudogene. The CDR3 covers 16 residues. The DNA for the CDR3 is TGTGCCAGCAGCAGAGCAAGCGCGCCAAGGGGCCACGAGCAGTACTTC. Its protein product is CASSRASAPRGHEQYF.

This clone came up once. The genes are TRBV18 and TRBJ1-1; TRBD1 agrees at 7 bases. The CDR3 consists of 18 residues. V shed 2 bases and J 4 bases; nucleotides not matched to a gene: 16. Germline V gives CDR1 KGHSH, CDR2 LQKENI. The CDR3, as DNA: TGTGCCAGCTCACCAAACCTCCGGGACAGTTCACCGGGCACTGAAGCTTTCTTT. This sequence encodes CASSPNLRDSSPGTEAFF.

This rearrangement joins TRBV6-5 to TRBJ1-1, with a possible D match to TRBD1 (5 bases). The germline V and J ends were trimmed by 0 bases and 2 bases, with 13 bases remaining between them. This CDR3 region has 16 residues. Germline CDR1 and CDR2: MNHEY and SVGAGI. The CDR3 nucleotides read TGTGCCAGCAGTTACTCGATAAGGGGAATCAACACTGAAGCTTTCTTT. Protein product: CASSYSIRGINTEAFF.

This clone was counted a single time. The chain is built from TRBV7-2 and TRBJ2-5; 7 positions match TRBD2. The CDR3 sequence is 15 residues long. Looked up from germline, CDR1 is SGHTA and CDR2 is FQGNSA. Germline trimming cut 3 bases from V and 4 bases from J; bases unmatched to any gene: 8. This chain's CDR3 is CASSLLGGMRETQYF. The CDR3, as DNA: TGTGCCAGCAGCTTGTTGGGGGGGATGAGAGAGACCCAGTACTTC.

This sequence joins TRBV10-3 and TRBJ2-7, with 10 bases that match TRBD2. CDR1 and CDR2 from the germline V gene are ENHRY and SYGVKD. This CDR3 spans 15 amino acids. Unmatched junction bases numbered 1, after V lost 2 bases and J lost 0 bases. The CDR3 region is CAISEVAGGSYEQYF. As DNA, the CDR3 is TGTGCCATCAGTGAGGTAGCGGGGGGCTCCTACGAGCAGTACTTC.

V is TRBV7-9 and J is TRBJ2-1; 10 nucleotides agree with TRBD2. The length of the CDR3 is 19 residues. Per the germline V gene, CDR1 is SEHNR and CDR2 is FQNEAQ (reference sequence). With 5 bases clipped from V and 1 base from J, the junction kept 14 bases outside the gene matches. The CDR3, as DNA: TGTGCCAGCAGCCCTCGTATAGCGGGGGGTGTTGGGTCCTACAATGAGCAGTTCTTC. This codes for CASSPRIAGGVGSYNEQFF.

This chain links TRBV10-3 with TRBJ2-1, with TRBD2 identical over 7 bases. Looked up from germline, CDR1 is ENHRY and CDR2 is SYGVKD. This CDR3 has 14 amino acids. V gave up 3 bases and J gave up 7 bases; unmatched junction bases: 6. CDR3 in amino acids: CAISDMRERNEQFF. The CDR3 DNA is TGTGCCATCAGTGACATGCGGGAGAGGAATGAGCAGTTCTTC.

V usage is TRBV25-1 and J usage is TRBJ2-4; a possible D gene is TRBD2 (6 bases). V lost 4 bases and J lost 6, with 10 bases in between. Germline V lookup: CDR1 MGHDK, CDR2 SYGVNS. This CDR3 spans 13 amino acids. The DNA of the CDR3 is TGTGCCAGCAGTGGACCGGGAGTAAACATTCAGTACTTC. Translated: CASSGPGVNIQYF.